The sequence of this T cell receptor beta chain was determined in a study of CD8+ T cells in alopecia areata (dated 2018 in TCRdb). About the study as a whole: The treated patients took part in an open-label pilot trial in which moderate-to-severe alopecia areata was treated with oral tofacitinib at 5 to 10 mg twice daily. Tofacitinib was given for 6 to 18 months, followed by 6 months of follow-up off drug to assess delayed response and recurrence. The SALT score, which quantifies the percentage of affected scalp surface area, was used to measure disease severity in treated patients. To study T cell clonal expansion in alopecia areata, the researchers applied high-throughput TCRbeta sequencing to both the C3H/HeJ mouse model and human patients. Scalp tissue and sorted CD4+ and CD8+ peripheral blood T cells from patchy and totalis/universalis alopecia areata patients and from healthy controls were covered by human TCRbeta sequencing. Patients on tofacitinib were biopsied at baseline and after 4 and 24 weeks of treatment, and several of the patients also had a later scalp biopsy. Clonality in the scalp was compared among normal scalp (n=4), patchy alopecia areata scalp (n=8), and alopecia totalis/universalis scalp (n=8). The RNA source kit depended on sample type: the PAXgene miRNA kit for fixed scalp, the miRNeasy kit for PBMCs, and the RNeasy kit for mouse skin. TCRbeta CDR3 regions were amplified by immunoSEQ multiplex PCR with 35 Vbeta forward and 13 Jbeta reverse primers.

The full study reports these points: The treated cohort was small, with a single nonresponder, so links between baseline CD8+ expansion and response need larger studies. During tofacitinib treatment, many expanded lesional clones remained in scalp and blood, and this persistence may partly explain relapse after treatment is stopped. Shared TCR sequences between patients were less evident than in mice, which may be partly attributable to HLA diversity in the patient population. Tofacitinib significantly decreased scalp clonality and the number of expanded CD8+ clones among the top 100 scalp clones. Compared with normal scalp, lesional scalp, particularly in alopecia totalis/universalis, had higher clonality and more expanded CD8+ clones, which suggests antigenic drive. Unlike mouse skin, where gammadelta T cells dominate, normal human skin contains resident alphabeta T cells that get sequenced too, which complicates analysis of the scalp TCR repertoire.

The meaning of the sample's time point label: 20 to 30 weeks on oral tofacitinib. In light of the paper, this sample's treatment or condition label describes: oral pan-JAK inhibitor, 5-10 mg twice daily. From alopecia areata patients, peripheral blood was collected along with lesional scalp punch biopsies. PBMCs were isolated by density centrifugation and stained for CD3, CD4 and CD8, and CD4+ and CD8+ T cells were sorted on a FACSAria. Receptor amplification or capture employed the immunoSEQ multiplex PCR assay. RNA was extracted from all samples and reverse transcribed into cDNA as template for TCR sequencing. First-strand cDNA was synthesized using SuperScript III with a 2:1 mix of oligo-dT and random hexamers. A synthetic immune receptor repertoire was used to measure amplification bias, and any remaining bias was corrected computationally. The paper's processing steps were these. Raw reads were preprocessed to remove errors, and CDR3 was defined according to IMGT conventions as the region from the conserved cysteine to phenylalanine. Clonality was computed by normalizing Shannon entropy by log2 of the number of productive unique TCRs and subtracting the result from 1. Whether each scalp clone was CD4 or CD8 was inferred by checking scalp TCRbeta sequences against the CD4 and CD8 repertoires from sorted blood. This is the immuneACCESS table as TCRdb keeps it, with only in-frame sequences that have V and J called. A part of the clones is gone; compared with another copy, unresolved V genes explain less than half, and the rest is unexplained. V, J and clone size are taken as reported in that table, and D and trimming were inferred from the DNA itself. For this sample the table gives roughly 190,000 clones, of which 60% were detected only once. Under 1.2% of the sample is taken by the ten largest.

As concerns this clone: The clone's antigen remains unknown. No base quality information exists; no much larger clone differs at one position.

CDR1 and CDR2 (KGHSH, LQKENI) derive from the germline V gene. V loses 1 base, J loses 4 bases, and the germline ends lie 13 bases apart. The CDR3 holds 15 amino acids from the cysteine to the phenylalanine. The CDR3 DNA has 45 bases and is translated from base 1. The receptor's source is a human donor with alopecia areata. Source: CD4+ T cells sorted from blood, taken at week 24, from a patient treated with tofacitinib. The V gene is TRBV18 and the J gene is TRBJ1-1; a confident D gene designation cannot be given. The nucleotides are TGTGCCAGCTCACCACAGTCAGGCCACTTCACTGAAGCTTTCTTT. This yields the protein CASSPQSGHFTEAFF.